These T cell receptor beta chains were read from a single sample in a study of persistence of HIV-infected CD4 T cells. Repertoires were generated with immunoSEQ multiplex PCR, while TCRdb's copy carries only in-frame clones and drops some. The sample includes some 14,000 clones, approximately 68% seen only once; the top ten take less than 8.5%. What these receptors recognize is not known. Sequenced material: CD4+ T cells sorted from PBMCs after approximately 19-hour stimulation, taken from a patient who received antiretroviral therapy. The receptors stem from an adult man with HIV who was CMV-seropositive. Both conserved end residues are part of each CDR3. D genes are given only for firm matches. Rows give clone size only sometimes, using once, few, many, or a class for an expanded clone.

cdr3_length clone_size j_call d_call v_call cdr3_aa cdr3_nt
18 . TRBJ2-2 TRBD2 TRBV11-3 CASSSRGSGGASTGELFF TGTGCCAGCAGCTCCCGGGGTAGCGGGGGGGCTAGCACCGGGGAGCTGTTTTTT
13 medium-sized TRBJ2-7 . TRBV5-5 CASSLQDFYEQYF TGTGCCAGCAGCCTACAGGATTTCTACGAGCAGTACTTC
15 . TRBJ1-3 . TRBV19 CASSVDGFRGNTIYF TGTGCCAGTAGTGTCGACGGGTTTCGTGGAAACACCATATATTTT
13 . TRBJ1-5 TRBD1 TRBV10-3 CAISGQGDQPQHF TGTGCCATCAGTGGACAGGGGGATCAGCCCCAGCATTTT
16 once TRBJ1-5 . TRBV19 CASRYGTPGSNQPQHF TGTGCCAGTAGATATGGGACACCGGGCAGCAATCAGCCCCAGCATTTT
14 . TRBJ1-5 . TRBV5-4 CASSLTGSNQPQHF TGTGCCAGCAGCCTAACCGGTAGCAATCAGCCCCAGCATTTT
15 . TRBJ1-4 . TRBV19 CASSSGGRRYEKLFF TGTGCCAGTAGTTCGGGGGGTAGGCGGTATGAAAAACTGTTTTTT
18 . TRBJ1-6 . TRBV7-9 CASSLGLGGTTFNSPLHF TGTGCCAGCAGCTTAGGCTTAGGAGGGACTACCTTTAATTCACCCCTCCACTTT
10 . TRBJ1-4 . TRBV28 CASYREKLFF TGTGCCAGCTATCGAGAAAAACTGTTTTTT
16 . TRBJ2-7 . TRBV5-1 CASSRSARGGTYEQYF TGCGCCAGCAGCCGCTCGGCGAGGGGTGGGACCTACGAGCAGTACTTC
15 . TRBJ2-3 . TRBV27 CASREGSRGTDTQYF TGTGCCAGCAGGGAGGGGAGTAGAGGCACAGATACGCAGTATTTT
17 . TRBJ1-1 . TRBV4-1 CASSRDSLRQGNTEAFF TGCGCCAGCAGCCGCGACAGTCTCAGGCAAGGGAACACTGAAGCTTTCTTT
16 . TRBJ1-1 TRBD1 TRBV7-6 CASSPGGTGLNTEAFF TGTGCCAGCAGCCCAGGAGGGACAGGGTTGAACACTGAAGCTTTCTTT
14 . TRBJ2-5 . TRBV19 CASSIRTDLGDQYF TGTGCCAGTAGTATCAGGACAGATTTGGGGGACCAGTACTTC
13 . TRBJ1-2 . TRBV5-6 CASSSAGVYGYTF TGTGCCAGCAGCTCAGCAGGGGTCTATGGCTACACCTTC
17 . TRBJ2-2 . TRBV18 CASSPRLGQEGTGELFF TGTGCCAGCTCCCCGCGCCTCGGGCAAGAGGGCACCGGGGAGCTGTTTTTT
14 few TRBJ1-5 . TRBV4-3 CASSQDRVGQPQHF TGCGCCAGCAGCCAAGACAGGGTCGGTCAGCCCCAGCATTTT
15 . TRBJ1-6 . TRBV28 CASSYRGGANSPLHF TGTGCCAGCAGTTACAGAGGGGGAGCTAATTCACCCCTCCACTTT
15 . TRBJ2-1 . TRBV18 CASSRGTAVYNEQFF TGTGCCAGCTCGCGCGGGACAGCGGTGTACAATGAGCAGTTCTTC
15 . TRBJ2-2 TRBD1 TRBV11-2 CASSTRDRSTGELFF TGTGCCAGCAGCACCCGGGACAGGTCCACCGGGGAGCTGTTTTTT
14 . TRBJ1-5 . TRBV4-1 CASSQGNSNQPQHF TGCGCCAGCAGCCAAGGTAATAGCAATCAGCCCCAGCATTTT
13 . TRBJ2-7 TRBD1 TRBV6-5 CASRDRRNYEQYF TGTGCCAGCAGGGACAGGCGGAACTACGAGCAGTACTTC
14 . TRBJ2-7 . TRBV6-5 CASSRGATSYEQYF TGTGCCAGCAGTCGGGGGGCCACCTCCTACGAGCAGTACTTC
17 . TRBJ2-6 . TRBV27 CASSLGRRPSGANVLTF TGTGCCAGCAGTTTGGGAAGGAGACCCTCTGGGGCCAACGTCCTGACTTTC
15 . TRBJ1-3 . TRBV6-5 CASSRLTGSGNTIYF TGTGCCAGCAGCCGCTTGACGGGGTCTGGAAACACCATATATTTT
13 . TRBJ1-1 . TRBV5-1 CASSLGRDTEAFF TGCGCCAGCAGCTTGGGTAGGGACACTGAAGCTTTCTTT
12 . TRBJ1-1 . TRBV28 CASSLRSTEAFF TGTGCCAGCAGTTTGAGGTCCACTGAAGCTTTCTTT
13 . TRBJ2-2 . TRBV9 CASSVELAGELFF TGTGCCAGCAGCGTAGAACTCGCCGGGGAGCTGTTTTTT
18 . TRBJ1-4 TRBD1 TRBV7-9 CASSPWEQGGLTNEKLFF TGTGCCAGCAGCCCCTGGGAGCAGGGGGGCCTAACTAATGAAAAACTGTTTTTT
15 . TRBJ2-3 TRBD2 TRBV2 CASSNRLAGVDTQYF TGTGCCAGCAGTAACAGACTAGCGGGAGTAGATACGCAGTATTTT
15 . TRBJ1-1 . TRBV5-6 CASSFLPFRATEAFF TGTGCCAGCAGCTTTCTTCCTTTTCGGGCCACTGAAGCTTTCTTT
14 . TRBJ2-1 . TRBV9 CASSVGPWSDEQFF TGTGCCAGCAGCGTAGGACCCTGGTCGGATGAGCAGTTCTTC
15 . TRBJ1-6 . TRBV9 CASSTSFWGDSPLHF TGTGCCAGCAGCACCTCGTTTTGGGGAGATTCACCCCTCCACTTT
15 few TRBJ1-6 . TRBV7-9 CASSLSGAENSPLHF TGTGCCAGCAGCTTATCAGGGGCGGAAAATTCACCCCTCCACTTT
11 few TRBJ1-1 . TRBV12-3/TRBV12-4 CARWMNTEAFF TGTGCCAGGTGGATGAACACTGAAGCTTTCTTT
16 once TRBJ1-5 TRBD1 TRBV19 CASSIGNRGSNQPQHF TGTGCCAGTAGTATAGGGAACAGGGGTAGCAATCAGCCCCAGCATTTT
17 . TRBJ1-5 TRBD1 TRBV19 CASSIAADRGRKQPQHF TGTGCCAGTAGTATAGCGGCGGACAGGGGGCGAAAGCAGCCCCAGCATTTT
16 few TRBJ1-5 . TRBV6-5 CASSYSGRGSNQPQHF TGTGCCAGCAGTTACTCAGGCCGGGGCAGCAATCAGCCCCAGCATTTT
20 . TRBJ2-3 . TRBV10-1 CASSMVRGQGPQCPGDTQYF TGCGCCAGCAGTATGGTCCGGGGTCAGGGCCCCCAATGCCCAGGTGATACGCAGTATTTT
15 . TRBJ2-7 TRBD2 TRBV2 CASSEVGGLAYEQYF TGTGCCAGCAGTGAAGTGGGGGGACTAGCCTACGAGCAGTACTTC
13 . TRBJ1-2 . TRBV28 CASSYRVNYGYTF TGTGCCAGCAGTTACAGGGTAAACTATGGCTACACCTTC
14 . TRBJ1-1 TRBD1 TRBV28 CASSPHRGGTEAFF TGTGCCAGCAGTCCTCACAGGGGAGGCACTGAAGCTTTCTTT
17 . TRBJ1-6 . TRBV3-1/TRBV3-2 CASSPTPGSSYNSPLHF TGTGCCAGCAGCCCCACTCCCGGGAGCTCCTATAATTCACCCCTCCACTTT
16 medium-sized TRBJ2-1 . TRBV12-2 CASRLRPGSLDNEQFF TGTGCAAGTCGCTTACGGCCGGGAAGCCTTGACAATGAGCAGTTCTTC
12 . TRBJ1-1 . TRBV10-3 CAIRGGITEAFF TGTGCCATCAGGGGGGGAATCACTGAAGCTTTCTTT